This record covers a single T cell receptor beta chain. What it recognizes is unknown. These data originate in a study of memory CD4+ T cells and cytomegalovirus serostatus. Study-wide results and caveats: About 40% of the roughly 150 known CMV-associated TCRbeta sequences appeared in CD4+ memory.

Some clones are missing from TCRdb's copy, which holds only in-frame ones; the method was immunoSEQ multiplex PCR. Of about 82,000 clones listed, around 80% are singletons. The sort gate was single viable CD3+CD4+CD8-CD45RO+ cells for memory CD4+ T cells. Source material: memory CD4+ T cells from blood. The origin of this receptor is an adult in good health and CMV-seronegative.

This CDR3 reads CASSLREWTEAFF. In DNA, the CDR3 is TGTGCCAGCAGCTTACGGGAATGGACTGAAGCTTTCTTT. The J gene is TRBJ1-1, the V gene TRBV7-2; D not certain. Trimming stripped 2 bases from V and 5 bases from J, with 9 bases between. CDR1 and CDR2 (germline): SGHTA, FQGNSA. The CDR3 loop spans 13 amino acids.